One and the same sample provided the 16 T cell receptor beta chains below, sequenced in a study of CD8+CD57+ T cells in acquired aplastic anemia (dated by TCRdb to 2017 to 2018). The run used an Illumina HiSeq 2000. Genomic DNA served as template for TCR beta VDJ combination and CDR3 sequence profiling. The raw public data were reprocessed by TCRdb itself: fastp quality trimming at Q25, MiXCR clonotype calling, in-frame beta chains only. For every CDR3 protein sequence, its rows merge into one entry that carries the most common genes and DNA. Counted in this sample were 200,000 to 300,000 distinct CDR3 sequences; roughly 82% of them appeared once. 40% to 50% of the sample is in the top ten clones. The patients picked for sequencing were ones in whom flow cytometry had shown an expansion of CD8+CD57+ cells. The sample was sorted CD4+, CD8+, or CD8+CD57+ T cells (not recorded which) from PBMCs. These receptors were taken from a human donor with aplastic anemia.

In regard to this clonotype: The junction differs from germline at one of its ends, possibly a read error. V gene TRBV19 combines with J gene TRBJ1-1, with 7 bases aligning to TRBD1. Germline assignment: CDR1 LNHDA and CDR2 SQIVND (reference sequence). The CDR3 totals 14 residues. CDR3 nucleotide sequence: TGTGCCAGTAGTGGAAAGGGGGCGTCGTCTGAAGCTTTGTTC. Amino acid sequence: CASSGKGASSEALF.

The chain uses TRBV7-2 and TRBJ2-5, with a possible D match to TRBD2 (6 bases). TRBJ2-1 matches the DNA end more closely, so the J call is doubtful. Germline V gene sequence: CDR1 SGHTA, CDR2 FQGNSA. The CDR3 length is 14 residues. The CDR3 DNA follows: TGTGCCAGCAGCTTGTCGGGAGAGCCTAATACGCAGTTCTTC. This encodes CASSLSGEPNTQFF.

The chain recombines TRBV7-8 with TRBJ1-2; 10 bases line up with TRBD1. V lost 6 bases to trimming and J lost 11 bases; unmatched junction nucleotides: 18. The CDR3 is 16 residues long. CDR1 is SGHVS and CDR2 is FQNEAQ in the germline V gene. The CDR3 region has the DNA TGTGCCAGCAGTCCACTAGACAGGGGGCTGGATACGCAGTACACCTTC. Translated: CASSPLDRGLDTQYTF.

The V call is TRBV25-1, the J call TRBJ1-4; TRBD1 matches at 11 bases. CDR1 and CDR2 from the germline V gene are MGHDK and SYGVNS. V lost 10 bases, J lost 6 bases, and 13 bases stayed unmatched. The CDR3 runs 16 residues. The DNA for the CDR3 is TGTGCCATCGCCGGGACAGGGGGAAATGGAGATGAAAAACTGTTTTTT. It is translated as CAIAGTGGNGDEKLFF. Using reference TRBV25-1 and TRBJ1-4 for the parts outside the CDR3, the full variable domain is EADIYQTPRYLVIGTGKKITLECSQTMGHDKMYWYQQDPGMELHLIHYSYGVNSTEKGDLSSESTVSRIRTEHFPLTLESARPSHTSQYLCAIAGTGGNGDEKLFFGSGTQLSVL.

As to this clonotype: Germline is not matched at one junction end, which may reflect a read error. The chain links TRBV7-8 to TRBJ2-1; D is uncertain. Germline assignment: CDR1 SGHVS and CDR2 FQNEAQ. CDR3 size: 15 residues. CDR3 sequence: CATSLERGRDTQYFF. CDR3 nucleotide sequence: TGTGCCACCAGCTTAGAGAGAGGTCGCGATACGCAGTATTTCTTC.

In regard to this clonotype: A read error may account for a junction end that differs from germline. V gene TRBV7-9 combines with J gene TRBJ2-7, with 7 bases fitting TRBD2. CDR1 is SEHNR and CDR2 is FQNEAQ in the germline V gene (reference sequence). The CDR3 extends over 15 amino acids. For the CDR3, the DNA is TGTGCCAGCAGCCTAGCGCGAGCGGGGCGCTACGAGCAGTACTTC. This translates into CASSLARAGRYEQYF.

Turning to this clonotype: An end of the junction does not agree with germline; a read error may underlie this. The chain couples TRBV5-4 to TRBJ2-1, with no clear D. This CDR3 has 15 residues. From germline, CDR1 is SGHNT and CDR2 YYREEE (reference sequence). CDR3 DNA sequence: TGTGCCACCAGCAGTAGTAAGGACCGACAATTGGAGCAGTTCTTC. Its translation: CATSSSKDRQLEQFF.

This clonotype was detected only a few times. Relative to the germline gene, one junction end is altered; a read error may explain this. This chain links TRBV7-9 with TRBJ2-3; D is ambiguous. The CDR3 is 14 amino acids. Per germline, CDR1 SEHNR and CDR2 FQNEAQ (reference sequence). The CDR3, as DNA: TGTGCCAGCAGCTTAGCGGGTAGCTACGAGGCCAACGATTTT. Translated: CASSLAGSYEANDF.

This clonotype was counted once. At one end, the junction sequence differs from germline, possibly due to a read error. The chain combines TRBV29-1 with TRBJ2-7; D may match TRBD1 or TRBD2 (5 bases each). The CDR3 covers 13 residues. The germline V gene has CDR1 SQVTM and CDR2 ANQGSEA. CDR3 coding DNA: TGCAGCGTCGCCTGGGACGGATACTACGGGCAGTACTTC. This translates into CSVAWDGYYGQYF.

In regard to this clonotype: The junction and the germline gene differ at one end; a read error may be behind it. This chain uses TRBV7-6 with TRBJ2-1; D perhaps matches TRBD1 (5 bases). The CDR3 runs to 14 residues. Germline-derived CDR1 and CDR2 are SGHVS and FNYEAQ. The DNA of the CDR3 is TGTGCCAGCAGCTTAGTCGACTGGACAAAAGAGCAGCAGTTC. It is translated as CASSLVDWTKEQQF. The full variable domain, completed using reference TRBV7-6 and TRBJ2-1, is GAGVSQSPRYKVTKRGQDVALRCDPISGHVSLYWYRQALGQGPEFLTYFNYEAQQDKSGLPNDRFSAERPEGSISTLTIQRTEQRDSAMYRCASSLVDWTKEQQFGPGTRLTVL.

The chain has TRBV2 and TRBJ2-7; D unresolved. The CDR3 is made up of 14 amino acids. V lost 5 bases to trimming and J lost 13 bases, with 24 bases between them. The germline gives CDR1 SNHLY, CDR2 FYNNEI. The CDR3 loop reads CASSYVKGNYGYYF. DNA for the CDR3: TGTGCCAGCAGTTACGTGAAGGGTAACTACGGGTACTACTTC.

This clonotype has more than one count but fewer than ten. The rearrangement links TRBV9 to TRBJ1-1; D not resolved. Germline V lookup: CDR1 SGDLS, CDR2 YYNGEE. The CDR3 totals 15 residues. Trimming took off 0 bases at V and 11 bases at J, with 20 bases between the two ends. Written as DNA, the CDR3 is TGTGCCAGCAGCGTAGGGTCAGATACGCAGACTTTTGCTTTCTTT. It is translated as CASSVGSDTQTFAFF. Together with reference TRBV9 and TRBJ1-1, the CDR3 gives the full variable domain: DSGVTQTPKHLITATGQRVTLRCSPRSGDLSVYWYQQSLDQGLQFLIQYYNGEERAKGNILERFSAQQFPDLHSELNLSSLELGDSALYFCASSVGSDTQTFAFFGQGTRLTVV.

As for this clonotype: The conserved closing phenylalanine or tryptophan is absent in this CDR3, likely reflecting a read error. No DNA is shown, since the ends of the CDR3 on it are uncertain; the CDR3 is the one TCRdb lists. The V call is TRBV2, the J call TRBJ2-1; TRBD1, as called in the table, went unchecked against the DNA. The CDR3 is 16 amino acids in total, end residues counted. From germline, CDR1 is SNHLY and CDR2 FYNNEI. The CDR3 region is CASSDGGGHGQFVQPG.

Points on this clonotype: Germline and junction disagree at one end, which may indicate a read error. This chain joins TRBV20-1 and TRBJ1-5; D gene uncertain. The CDR3 has 14 residues. The germline CDR1 and CDR2 sequences are DFQATT and SNEGSKA (reference sequence). CDR3 bases: TGCAGTGTTAGACGCCGGGTGGGAGATCAGCCCCAGCATTTT. It encodes CSVRRRVGDQPQHF.

The V call is TRBV7-4, the J call TRBJ2-5; 10 nucleotides agree with TRBD1. The V gene's germline CDR1 is SGHVT and CDR2 SQSDAQ. V gave up 9 bases and J gave up 5 bases; unmatched junction bases: 12. The CDR3 sequence is 15 residues long. The CDR3 bases are TGTGCCAGTAGTCTACGGGACAGGGGCGTGGAGACCCAGTACTTC. Protein product: CASSLRDRGVETQYF. Full variable domain (remainder filled in from reference TRBV7-4 and TRBJ2-5): GAGVSQSPRYKVAKRGRDVALRCDSISGHVTLYWYRQTLGQGSEVLTYSQSDAQRDKSGRPSGRFSAERPERSVSTLKIQRTEQGDSAVYLCASSLRDRGVETQYFGPGTRLLVL.

Note on this clonotype: At one end the junction does not follow the germline gene, possibly because of a read error. The gene calls are TRBV7-9 and TRBJ2-5; TRBD2 aligns across 7 bases. The CDR3 has 14 residues. Germline loops: CDR1 SEHNR, CDR2 FQNEAQ (reference sequence). CDR3 loop: CASSFTSAMRSSSF. The CDR3 DNA sequence: TGTGCCAGCAGCTTTACTAGCGCAATGAGGAGTTCTTCGTTC. Variable domain in full (rest from reference TRBV7-9 and TRBJ2-5): DTGVSQNPRHKITKRGQNVTFRCDPISEHNRLYWYRQTLGQGPEFLTYFQNEAQLEKSRLLSDRFSAERPKGSFSTLEIQRTEQGDSAMYLCASSFTSAMRSSSFGPGTRLLVL.